The source of this TCR beta chain is a study of CD8+ T cells in alopecia areata. Of note for this clone: Antigen unknown. Relative to the germline gene, one junction end is altered; a read error may explain this.

The length of the CDR3 is 15 residues. Germline CDR1 is SSHAT and CDR2 is FNYEAQ (reference sequence). General observations from the study: Tofacitinib yielded significantly lower scalp clonality and fewer expanded CD8+ clones among the top 100.

Extraction and reverse transcription of RNA yielded cDNA as the sequencing template. Generated by immunoSEQ multiplex PCR, the TCRdb table keeps only in-frame clones and is missing some. The table shows 160,000 or so clones, with approximately 65% occurring only once. Treatment noted: oral pan-JAK inhibitor, 5-10 mg twice daily. The specimen was CD4+ T cells sorted from blood, collected at week 4, from a patient treated with tofacitinib. This chain links TRBV7-7 with TRBJ2-7; perhaps TRBD1 as D (7 bases). This clonotype was obtained from a human donor with alopecia areata. CDR3 in DNA: TGTGCTAGCAGCTCCGAGCCGACAGGGAGGTTTGAGCAGTACTTC. Protein product: CASSSEPTGRFEQYF.